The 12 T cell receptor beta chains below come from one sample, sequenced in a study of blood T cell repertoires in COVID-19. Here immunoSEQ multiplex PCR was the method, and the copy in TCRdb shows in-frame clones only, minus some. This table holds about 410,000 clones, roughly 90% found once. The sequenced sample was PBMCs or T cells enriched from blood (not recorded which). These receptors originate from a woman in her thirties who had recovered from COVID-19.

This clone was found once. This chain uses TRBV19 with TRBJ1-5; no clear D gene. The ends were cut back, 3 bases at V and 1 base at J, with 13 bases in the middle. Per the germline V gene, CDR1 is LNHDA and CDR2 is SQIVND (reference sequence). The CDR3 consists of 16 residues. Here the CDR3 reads CASSMGSIRSNQPQHF. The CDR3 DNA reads TGTGCCAGTAGTATGGGTTCAATCAGGAGCAATCAGCCCCAGCATTTT.

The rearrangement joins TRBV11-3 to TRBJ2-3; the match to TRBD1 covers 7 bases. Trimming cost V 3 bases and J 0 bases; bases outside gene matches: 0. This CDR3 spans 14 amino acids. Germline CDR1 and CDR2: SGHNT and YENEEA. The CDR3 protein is CASSLGQSTDTQYF. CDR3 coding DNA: TGTGCCAGCAGCTTGGGACAGAGCACAGATACGCAGTATTTT.

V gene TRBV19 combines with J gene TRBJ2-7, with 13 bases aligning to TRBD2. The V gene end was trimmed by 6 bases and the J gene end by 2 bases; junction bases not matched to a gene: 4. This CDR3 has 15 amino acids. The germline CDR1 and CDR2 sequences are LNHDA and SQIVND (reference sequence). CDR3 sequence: CASRPGTSGTYEQYF. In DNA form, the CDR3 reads TGTGCCAGTAGACCCGGGACTAGCGGGACCTACGAGCAGTACTTC. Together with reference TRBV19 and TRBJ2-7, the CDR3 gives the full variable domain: DGGITQSPKYLFRKEGQNVTLSCEQNLNHDAMYWYRQDPGQGLRLIYYSQIVNDFQKGDIAEGYSVSREKKESFPLTVTSAQKNPTAFYLCASRPGTSGTYEQYFGPGTRLTVT.

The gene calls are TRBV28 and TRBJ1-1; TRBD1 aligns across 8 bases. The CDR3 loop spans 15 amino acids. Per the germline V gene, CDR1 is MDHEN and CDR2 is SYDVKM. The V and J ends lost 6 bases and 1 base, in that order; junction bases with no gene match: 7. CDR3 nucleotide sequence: TGTGCCAGCAGGGGAGTTGGACAGGGGAACACTGAAGCTTTCTTT. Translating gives CASRGVGQGNTEAFF. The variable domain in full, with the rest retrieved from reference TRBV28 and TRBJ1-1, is DVKVTQSSRYLVKRTGEKVFLECVQDMDHENMFWYRQDPGLGLRLIYFSYDVKMKEKGDIPEGYSVSREKKERFSLILESASTNQTSMYLCASRGVGQGNTEAFFGQGTRLTVV.

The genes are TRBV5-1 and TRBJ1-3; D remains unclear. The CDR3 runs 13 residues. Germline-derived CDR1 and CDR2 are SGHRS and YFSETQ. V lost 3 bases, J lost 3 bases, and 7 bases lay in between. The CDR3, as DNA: TGCGCCAGCAGCTCGGGTGATGGAAACACCATATATTTT. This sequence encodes CASSSGDGNTIYF. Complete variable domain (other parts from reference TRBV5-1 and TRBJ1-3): KAGVTQTPRYLIKTRGQQVTLSCSPISGHRSVSWYQQTPGQGLQFLFEYFSETQRNKGNFPGRFSGRQFSNSRSEMNVSTLELGDSALYLCASSSGDGNTIYFGEGSWLTVV.

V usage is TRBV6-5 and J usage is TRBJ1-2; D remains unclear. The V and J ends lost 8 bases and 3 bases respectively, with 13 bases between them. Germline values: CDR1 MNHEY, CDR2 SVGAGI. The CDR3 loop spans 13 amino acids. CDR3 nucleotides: TGTGCCAGCCGGGGTTGGGAGGACTATGGCTACACCTTC. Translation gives CASRGWEDYGYTF.

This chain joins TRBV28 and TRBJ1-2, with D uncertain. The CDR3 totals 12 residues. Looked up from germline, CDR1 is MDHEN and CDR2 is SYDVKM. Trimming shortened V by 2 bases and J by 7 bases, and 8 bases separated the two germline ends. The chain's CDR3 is CASSLNFSGYTF. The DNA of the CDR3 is TGTGCCAGCAGTTTAAACTTTAGTGGCTACACCTTC.

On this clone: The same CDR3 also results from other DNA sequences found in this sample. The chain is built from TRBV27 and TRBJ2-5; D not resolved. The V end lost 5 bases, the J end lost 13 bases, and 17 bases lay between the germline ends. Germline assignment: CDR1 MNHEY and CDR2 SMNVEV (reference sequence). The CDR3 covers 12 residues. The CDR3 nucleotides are TGTGCCAGCAGTCCCCTGGTTTGGAGACTGTACTTC. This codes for CASSPLVWRLYF.

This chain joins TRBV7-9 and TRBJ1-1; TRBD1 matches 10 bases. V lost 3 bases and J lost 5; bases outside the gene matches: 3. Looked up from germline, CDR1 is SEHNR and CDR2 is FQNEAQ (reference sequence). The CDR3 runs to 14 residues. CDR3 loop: CASSFGDRGTEAFF. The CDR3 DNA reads TGTGCCAGCAGCTTCGGGGACAGGGGAACTGAAGCTTTCTTT. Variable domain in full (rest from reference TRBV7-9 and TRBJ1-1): DTGVSQNPRHKITKRGQNVTFRCDPISEHNRLYWYRQTLGQGPEFLTYFQNEAQLEKSRLLSDRFSAERPKGSFSTLEIQRTEQGDSAMYLCASSFGDRGTEAFFGQGTRLTVV.

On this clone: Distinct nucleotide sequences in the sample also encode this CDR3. CDR3 DNA: TGTGCCAGCTCCCCGGCCTACGAGCAGTACTTC. Amino acids: CASSPAYEQYF. The chain combines TRBV18 with TRBJ2-7; D remains ambiguous. The ends were cut back, 6 bases at V and 2 bases at J, with 5 bases in the middle. Germline V lookup: CDR1 KGHSH, CDR2 LQKENI. The CDR3 contains 11 residues.

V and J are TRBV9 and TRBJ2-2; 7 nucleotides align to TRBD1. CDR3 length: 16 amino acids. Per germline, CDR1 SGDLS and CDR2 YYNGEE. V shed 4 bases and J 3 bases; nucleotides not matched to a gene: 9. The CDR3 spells CASSPATGRDTGELFF. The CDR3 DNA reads TGTGCCAGCAGCCCCGCGACAGGGCGGGACACCGGGGAGCTGTTTTTT.

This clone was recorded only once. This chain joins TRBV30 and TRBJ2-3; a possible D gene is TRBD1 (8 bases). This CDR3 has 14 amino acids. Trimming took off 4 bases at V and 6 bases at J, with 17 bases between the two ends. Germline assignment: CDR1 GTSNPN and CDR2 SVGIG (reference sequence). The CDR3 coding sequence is TGTGCCTGGATGGATGGACAGGGAGGGGATACGCAGTATTTT. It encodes CAWMDGQGGDTQYF.